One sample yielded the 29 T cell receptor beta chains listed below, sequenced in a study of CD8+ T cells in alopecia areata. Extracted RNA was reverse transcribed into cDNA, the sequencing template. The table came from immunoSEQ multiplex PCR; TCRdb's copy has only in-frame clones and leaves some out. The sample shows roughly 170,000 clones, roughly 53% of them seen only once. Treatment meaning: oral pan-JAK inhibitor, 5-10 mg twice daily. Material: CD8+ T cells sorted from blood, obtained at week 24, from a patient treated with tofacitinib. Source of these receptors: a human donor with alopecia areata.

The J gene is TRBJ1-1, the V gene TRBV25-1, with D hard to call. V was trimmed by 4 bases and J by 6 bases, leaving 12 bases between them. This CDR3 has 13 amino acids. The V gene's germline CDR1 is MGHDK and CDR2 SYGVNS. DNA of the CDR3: TGTGCCAGCAGTGGGCTCTTGGACGCTGAAGCTTTCTTT. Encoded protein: CASSGLLDAEAFF.

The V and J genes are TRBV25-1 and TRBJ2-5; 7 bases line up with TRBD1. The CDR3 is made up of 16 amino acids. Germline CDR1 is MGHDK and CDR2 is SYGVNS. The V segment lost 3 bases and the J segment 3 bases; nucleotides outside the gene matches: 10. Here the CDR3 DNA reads TGTGCCAGCAGTGACTGGAGTGCTGGGACAGAAGAGACCCAGTACTTC. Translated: CASSDWSAGTEETQYF.

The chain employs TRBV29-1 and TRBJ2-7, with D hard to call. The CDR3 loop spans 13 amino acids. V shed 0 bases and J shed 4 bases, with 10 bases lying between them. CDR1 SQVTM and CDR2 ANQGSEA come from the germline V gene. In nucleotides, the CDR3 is TGCAGCGTTGAAGATCCGGTTCGGTACGAGCAGTACTTC. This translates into CSVEDPVRYEQYF.

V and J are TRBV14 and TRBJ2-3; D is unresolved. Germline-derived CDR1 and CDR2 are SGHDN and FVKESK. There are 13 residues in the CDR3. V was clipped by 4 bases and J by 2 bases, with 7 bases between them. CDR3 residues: CASSPLATDTQYF. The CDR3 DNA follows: TGTGCCAGCAGCCCCCTGGCCACAGATACGCAGTATTTT. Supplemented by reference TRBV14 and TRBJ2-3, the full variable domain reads EAGVTQFPSHSVIEKGQTVTLRCDPISGHDNLYWYRRVMGKEIKFLLHFVKESKQDESGMPNNRFLAERTGGTYSTLKVQPAELEDSGVYFCASSPLATDTQYFGPGTRLTVL.

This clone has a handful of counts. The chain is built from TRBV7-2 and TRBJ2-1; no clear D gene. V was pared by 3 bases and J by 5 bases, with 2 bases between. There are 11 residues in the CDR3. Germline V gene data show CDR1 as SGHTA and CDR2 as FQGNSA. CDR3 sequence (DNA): TGTGCCAGCAGCTTTAACAATGAGCAGTTCTTC. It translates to CASSFNNEQFF.

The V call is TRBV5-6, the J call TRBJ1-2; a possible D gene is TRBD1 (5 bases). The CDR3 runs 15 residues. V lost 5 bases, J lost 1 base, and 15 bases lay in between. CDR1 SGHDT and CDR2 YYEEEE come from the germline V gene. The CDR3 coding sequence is TGTGCCAGCAGTTTTGGGGACCAGGGTAACTATGGCTACACCTTC. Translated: CASSFGDQGNYGYTF.

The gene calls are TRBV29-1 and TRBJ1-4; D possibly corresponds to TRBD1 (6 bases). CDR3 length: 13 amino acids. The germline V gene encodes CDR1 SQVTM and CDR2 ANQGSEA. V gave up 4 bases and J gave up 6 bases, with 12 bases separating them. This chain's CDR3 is CSVVTGQDEKLFF. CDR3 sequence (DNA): TGCAGCGTTGTGACAGGTCAAGATGAAAAACTGTTTTTT.

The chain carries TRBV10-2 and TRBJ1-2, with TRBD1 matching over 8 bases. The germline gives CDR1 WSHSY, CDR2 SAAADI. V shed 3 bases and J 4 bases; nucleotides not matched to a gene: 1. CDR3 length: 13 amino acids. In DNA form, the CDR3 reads TGCGCCAGCAGTGACGGGACAGGCTATGGCTACACCTTC. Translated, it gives CASSDGTGYGYTF.

The CDR3 spells CASKEGISSTGELFF. CDR3 bases: TGTGCCAGCAAGGAGGGTATTTCGAGCACCGGGGAGCTGTTTTTT. The V and J genes are TRBV2 and TRBJ2-2; D possibly corresponds to TRBD2 (6 bases). V was trimmed by 7 bases and J by 4 bases, leaving 16 bases between them. This CDR3 contains 15 residues. From germline, CDR1 is SNHLY and CDR2 FYNNEI. The full variable domain, in which reference TRBV2 and TRBJ2-2 provide the parts outside the CDR3, is EPEVTQTPSHQVTQMGQEVILRCVPISNHLYFYWYRQILGQKVEFLVSFYNNEISEKSEIFDDQFSVERPDGSNFTLKIRSTKLEDSAMYFCASKEGISSTGELFFGEGSRLTVL.

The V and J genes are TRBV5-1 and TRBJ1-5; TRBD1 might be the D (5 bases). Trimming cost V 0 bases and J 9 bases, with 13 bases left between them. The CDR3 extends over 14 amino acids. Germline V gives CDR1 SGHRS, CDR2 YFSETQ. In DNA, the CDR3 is TGCGCCAGCAGCTTGGGCGGGGGAATGGGGCCCCAGCATTTT. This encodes CASSLGGGMGPQHF.

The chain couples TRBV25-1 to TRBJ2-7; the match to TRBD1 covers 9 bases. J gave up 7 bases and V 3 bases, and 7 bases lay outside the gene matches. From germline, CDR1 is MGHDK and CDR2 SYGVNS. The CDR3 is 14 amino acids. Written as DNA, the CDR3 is TGTGCCAGCAGTGATGGGGGACAGGGCTGGGAGCAGTACTTC. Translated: CASSDGGQGWEQYF.

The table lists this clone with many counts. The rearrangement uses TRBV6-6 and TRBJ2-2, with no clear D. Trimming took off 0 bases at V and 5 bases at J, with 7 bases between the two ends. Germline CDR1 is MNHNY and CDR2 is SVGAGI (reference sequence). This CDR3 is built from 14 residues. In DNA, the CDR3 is TGTGCCAGCAGTTACTCCCAGAAAACCGGGGAGCTGTTTTTT. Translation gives CASSYSQKTGELFF.

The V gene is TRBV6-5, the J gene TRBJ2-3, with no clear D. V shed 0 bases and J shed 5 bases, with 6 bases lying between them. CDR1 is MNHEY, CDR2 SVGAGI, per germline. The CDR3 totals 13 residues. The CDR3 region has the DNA TGTGCCAGCAGTTACTCGAGGCTAGATACGCAGTATTTT. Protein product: CASSYSRLDTQYF.

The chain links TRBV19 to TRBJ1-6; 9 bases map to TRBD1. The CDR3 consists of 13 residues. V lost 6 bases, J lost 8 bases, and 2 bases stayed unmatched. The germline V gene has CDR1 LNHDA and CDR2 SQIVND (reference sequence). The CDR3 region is CASRDRGHSPLHF. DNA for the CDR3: TGTGCCAGTAGGGACAGGGGACATTCACCCCTCCACTTT.

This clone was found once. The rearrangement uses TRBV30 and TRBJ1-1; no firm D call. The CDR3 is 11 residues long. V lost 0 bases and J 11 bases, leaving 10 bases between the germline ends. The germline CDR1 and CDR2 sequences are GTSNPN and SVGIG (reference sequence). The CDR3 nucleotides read TGTGCCTGGAGTGTACCTCCGAAGGCTTTCTTT. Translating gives CAWSVPPKAFF.

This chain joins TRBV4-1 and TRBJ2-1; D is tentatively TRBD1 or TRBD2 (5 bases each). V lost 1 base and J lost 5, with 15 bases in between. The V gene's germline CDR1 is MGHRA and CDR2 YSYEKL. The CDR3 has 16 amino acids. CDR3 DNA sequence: TGCGCCAGCAGCCAAGTTTCCGGGACGGTTAACAATGAGCAGTTCTTC. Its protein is CASSQVSGTVNNEQFF.

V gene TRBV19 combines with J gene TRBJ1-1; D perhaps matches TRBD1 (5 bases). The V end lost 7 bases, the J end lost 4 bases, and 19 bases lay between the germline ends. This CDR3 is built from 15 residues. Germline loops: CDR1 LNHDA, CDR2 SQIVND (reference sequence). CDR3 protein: CASTTLAGSATEAFF. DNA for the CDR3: TGTGCCAGTACCACCTTGGCAGGGTCGGCCACTGAAGCTTTCTTT. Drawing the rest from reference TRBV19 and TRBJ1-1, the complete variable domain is DGGITQSPKYLFRKEGQNVTLSCEQNLNHDAMYWYRQDPGQGLRLIYYSQIVNDFQKGDIAEGYSVSREKKESFPLTVTSAQKNPTAFYLCASTTLAGSATEAFFGQGTRLTVV.

The CDR3 sequence: CASSPPIARDTQYF. The DNA of the CDR3 is TGTGCCAGCTCACCCCCTATAGCTCGTGATACGCAGTATTTT. The rearrangement links TRBV18 to TRBJ2-3; D gene uncertain. Germline CDR1 KGHSH, CDR2 LQKENI. CDR3 length equals 14 residues. Trimming stripped 3 bases from V and 6 bases from J, with 13 bases between.

This CDR3 is CSVEDPTGSTNYGYTF. CDR3 bases: TGCAGCGTTGAGGACCCGACAGGTTCGACTAACTATGGCTACACCTTC. The rearrangement uses TRBV29-1 and TRBJ1-2; perhaps TRBD1 as D (6 bases). Germline CDR1 reads SQVTM; CDR2 reads ANQGSEA. Trimming took off 3 bases at V and 0 bases at J, with 17 bases between the two ends. The CDR3 spans 16 residues.

For the CDR3, the DNA is TGTGCCAGCAGCCAGTGGATGGGGTTTCAAGAGACCCAGTACTTC. Translated, it gives CASSQWMGFQETQYF. V usage is TRBV14 and J usage is TRBJ2-5, with D unresolved. V lost 3 bases and J 2 bases, leaving 13 bases between the germline ends. This CDR3 spans 15 amino acids. The V gene's germline CDR1 is SGHDN and CDR2 FVKESK.

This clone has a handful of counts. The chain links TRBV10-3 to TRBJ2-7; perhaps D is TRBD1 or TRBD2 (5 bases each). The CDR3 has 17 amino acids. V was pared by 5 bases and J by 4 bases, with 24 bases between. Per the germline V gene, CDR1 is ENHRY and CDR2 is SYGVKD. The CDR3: CAISPMTGRRAVYEQYF. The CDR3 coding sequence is TGTGCCATCAGTCCCATGACGGGGCGTCGGGCCGTTTACGAGCAGTACTTC.

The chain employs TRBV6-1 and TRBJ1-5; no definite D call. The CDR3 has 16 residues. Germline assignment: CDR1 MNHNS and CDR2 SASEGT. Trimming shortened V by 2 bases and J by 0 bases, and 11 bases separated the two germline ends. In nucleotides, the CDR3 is TGTGCCAGCAGTGAATATGCAGGTTATAGCAATCAGCCCCAGCATTTT. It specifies CASSEYAGYSNQPQHF.

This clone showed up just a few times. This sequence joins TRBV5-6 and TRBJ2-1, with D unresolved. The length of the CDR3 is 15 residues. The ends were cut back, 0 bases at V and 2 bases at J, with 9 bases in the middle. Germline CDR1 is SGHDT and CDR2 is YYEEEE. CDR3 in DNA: TGTGCCAGCAGCTTGGTTTCCTACGCCTACAATGAGCAGTTCTTC. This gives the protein CASSLVSYAYNEQFF.

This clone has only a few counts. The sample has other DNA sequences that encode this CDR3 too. Here the CDR3 DNA reads TGTGCCAGCAGTGGTGGACAGATCAATCAGCCCCAGCATTTT. The encoded protein is CASSGGQINQPQHF. V gene TRBV9 combines with J gene TRBJ1-5, with D maybe TRBD1 (6 bases). The CDR3 contains 14 residues. Germline CDR1 SGDLS, CDR2 YYNGEE. V dropped 5 bases and J dropped 3 bases, with 12 bases sitting between them.

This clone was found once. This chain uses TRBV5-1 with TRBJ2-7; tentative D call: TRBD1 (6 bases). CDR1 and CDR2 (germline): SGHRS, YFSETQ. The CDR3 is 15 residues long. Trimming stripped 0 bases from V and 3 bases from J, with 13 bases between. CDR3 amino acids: CASSLDRAAYYEQYF. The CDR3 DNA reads TGCGCCAGCAGCTTGGACAGGGCCGCTTACTACGAGCAGTACTTC.

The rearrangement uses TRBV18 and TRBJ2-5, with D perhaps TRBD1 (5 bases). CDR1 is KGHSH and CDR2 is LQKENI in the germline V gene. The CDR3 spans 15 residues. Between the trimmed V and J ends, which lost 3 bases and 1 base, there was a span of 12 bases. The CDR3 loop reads CASSPQQAIQETQYF. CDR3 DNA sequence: TGTGCCAGCTCACCTCAACAGGCTATCCAAGAGACCCAGTACTTC.

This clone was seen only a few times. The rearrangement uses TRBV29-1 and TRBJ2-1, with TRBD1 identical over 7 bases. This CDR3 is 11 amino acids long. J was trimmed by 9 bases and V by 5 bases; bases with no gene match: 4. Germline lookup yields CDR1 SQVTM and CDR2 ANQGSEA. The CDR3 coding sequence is TGCAGCGTTCCGAGACAGGGTGAGCAGTTCTTC. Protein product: CSVPRQGEQFF.

This chain's CDR3 is CSVPTGLYGYTF. In DNA, the CDR3 is TGCAGCGTTCCGACAGGCTTGTATGGCTACACCTTC. V is TRBV29-1 and J is TRBJ1-2, with D possibly being TRBD1 (6 bases). This CDR3 contains 12 residues. V dropped 5 bases and J dropped 5 bases, with 12 bases sitting between them. The germline V gene has CDR1 SQVTM and CDR2 ANQGSEA.

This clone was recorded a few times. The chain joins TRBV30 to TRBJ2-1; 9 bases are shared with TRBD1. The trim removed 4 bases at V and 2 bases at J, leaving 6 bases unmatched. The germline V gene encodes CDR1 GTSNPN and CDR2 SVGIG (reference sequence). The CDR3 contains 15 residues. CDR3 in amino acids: CAWMRQGVTYNEQFF. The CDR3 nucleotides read TGTGCCTGGATGAGACAGGGGGTGACCTACAATGAGCAGTTCTTC.